A selection of T cell receptor beta chains follows, all from one sample in a study of T cells after somatic rescue of genetic block. Data came from immunoSEQ multiplex PCR; TCRdb stores just in-frame clones and leaves some out. The sample gives 55,000 or so clones, 90% to 97% of which show up once; 0.075% to 0.1% is in the top ten. The sequenced sample was peripheral blood mononuclear cells (PBMCs). The receptor source for this set is a child in the first two years of life. Each CDR3 is given with its conserved first and last residue. Fields, in order: V gene, J gene, D gene, clone size, CDR3 protein, CDR3 DNA. The D gene is left open where the match is weak. Clone size is not always given. Where it is, it says once, few, many or a class for expanded clones.

>TRBV27|TRBJ1-2|-|-
CASRPSGGYGYTF
TGTGCCAGCAGACCGTCGGGGGGCTATGGCTACACCTTC
>TRBV11-2|TRBJ2-5|-|-
CASSLDRSRATGETQYF
TGTGCCAGCAGCTTAGATCGGTCCCGGGCAACGGGAGAGACCCAGTACTTC
>TRBV7-2|TRBJ2-7|-|-
CASSAGPLGAYEQYF
TGTGCCAGCAGCGCCGGGCCCCTTGGAGCCTACGAGCAGTACTTC
>TRBV5-6|TRBJ1-6|TRBD1|-
CASSLDRGYSPLHF
TGTGCCAGCAGCTTGGACAGGGGATACTCACCCCTCCACTTT
>TRBV5-4|TRBJ1-1|-|-
CASSPNLDTEAFF
TGTGCCAGCAGCCCCAATCTCGACACTGAAGCTTTCTTT
>TRBV29-1|TRBJ2-7|-|-
CSVGGSSYEQYF
TGCAGCGTTGGAGGGAGCTCCTACGAGCAGTACTTC
>TRBV7-3|TRBJ1-1|TRBD1|-
CASSFTGGTEAFF
TGTGCCAGCAGCTTCACAGGGGGCACTGAAGCTTTCTTT
>TRBV7-9|TRBJ1-5|-|few
CASSQGNQPQHF
TGTGCCAGCAGCCAAGGTAATCAGCCCCAGCATTTT
>TRBV7-6|TRBJ1-5|-|-
CASSLGGAQPQHF
TGTGCCAGCAGCTTAGGAGGGGCTCAGCCCCAGCATTTT
>TRBV7-2|TRBJ1-2|-|-
CASSYPGHNYGYTF
TGTGCCAGCAGCTATCCGGGACATAACTATGGCTACACCTTC
>TRBV5-1|TRBJ2-1|-|-
CASSLEGGFNEQFF
TGCGCCAGCAGCTTGGAGGGCGGGTTTAATGAGCAGTTCTTC
>TRBV27|TRBJ1-5|-|-
CASSLWKGQPQHF
TGTGCCAGCAGTTTATGGAAGGGTCAGCCCCAGCATTTT
>TRBV27|TRBJ1-2|-|-
CASRTGASYGYTF
TGTGCCAGCAGAACGGGGGCGAGCTATGGCTACACCTTC
>TRBV9|TRBJ2-1|TRBD1|-
CASSRDRGRNEQFF
TGTGCCAGCAGCCGGGACAGGGGGCGCAATGAGCAGTTCTTC
>TRBV21-1|TRBJ1-3|-|-
CASSKVGQGNGNTIYF
-
>TRBV4-3|TRBJ1-5|-|-
CASSQEQGQPQHF
TGCGCCAGCAGCCAAGAACAGGGTCAGCCCCAGCATTTT
>TRBV28|TRBJ1-6|-|-
CASSPPPSSYNSPLHF
TGTGCCAGCAGCCCGCCTCCTAGCTCCTATAATTCACCCCTCCACTTT
>TRBV23-1|TRBJ1-1|-|few
CASSPPTGWNTEAFF
TGCGCCAGCAGTCCACCTACAGGGTGGAACACTGAAGCTTTCTTT
>TRBV5-5|TRBJ1-5|TRBD1|-
CASSVTGGNQPQHF
TGTGCCAGCAGCGTTACAGGGGGCAATCAGCCCCAGCATTTT
>TRBV7-9|TRBJ1-1|-|-
CASRLDLNTEAFF
TGTGCCAGCAGGTTGGATTTGAACACTGAAGCTTTCTTT
>TRBV28|TRBJ2-7|TRBD2|-
CASSPGTSGSYEQYF
TGTGCCAGCAGCCCCGGGACTAGCGGGTCTTACGAGCAGTACTTC
>TRBV5-1|TRBJ2-3|TRBD2|-
CASSRGTSGNADTQYF
TGCGCCAGCAGCCGTGGGACTAGCGGGAACGCAGATACGCAGTATTTT
>TRBV21-1|TRBJ2-2|-|-
CASSKGNTGELFF
TGTGCCAGCAGCAAGGGGAACACCGGGGAGCTGTTTTTT
>TRBV15|TRBJ1-5|-|-
CATSRDLFGGLQPQHF
TGTGCCACCAGCAGAGACTTGTTTGGGGGTCTGCAGCCCCAGCATTTT
>TRBV6-6|TRBJ1-5|-|-
CASSYRDSNQPQHF
TGTGCCAGCAGTTACCGGGACAGCAATCAGCCCCAGCATTTT
>TRBV6-5|TRBJ2-4|TRBD1|-
CASSRRQGRSIQYF
TGTGCCAGCAGTCGTCGACAGGGCCGGAGCATTCAGTACTTC
>TRBV27|TRBJ2-7|TRBD1|-
CASSLLGQGGYEQYF
TGTGCCAGCAGTTTGCTCGGACAGGGGGGTTATGAGCAGTACTTC
>TRBV6-5|TRBJ2-1|TRBD2|-
CASSYGLAGNEQFF
TGTGCCAGCAGTTACGGACTAGCGGGCAATGAGCAGTTCTTC
>TRBV10-3|TRBJ1-4|TRBD1|-
CAISELQGINEKLFF
TGTGCCATCAGTGAGCTACAGGGGATTAATGAAAAACTGTTTTTT
>TRBV6-6|TRBJ2-7|-|once
CASSYWGDSYEQYF
TGTGCCAGCAGTTACTGGGGCGACTCCTACGAGCAGTACTTC
>TRBV7-9|TRBJ2-5|-|-
CASSRKSEETQYF
TGTGCCAGCAGCCGAAAAAGCGAAGAGACCCAGTACTTC
>TRBV4-3|TRBJ2-1|-|-
CASSHKGGHEQFF
TGCGCCAGCAGCCATAAGGGGGGCCATGAGCAGTTCTTC
>TRBV6-5|TRBJ2-7|-|-
CASSTHRDPYEQYF
TGTGCCAGCAGTACCCACAGGGATCCCTACGAGCAGTACTTC
>TRBV11-3|TRBJ2-7|-|-
CASSLDLTGLCYF
TGTGCCAGCAGCTTAGATCTAACAGGGCTATGCTACTTC
>TRBV29-1|TRBJ2-1|-|once
CSVRGLSYNEQFF
TGCAGCGTGCGCGGACTTTCCTACAATGAGCAGTTCTTC
>TRBV6-5|TRBJ2-7|TRBD2|-
CASSRTSGSYEQYF
TGTGCCAGCAGTCGGACTAGCGGGAGCTACGAGCAGTACTTC
>TRBV29-1|TRBJ2-1|-|-
CSVEGHDFYNEQFF
TGCAGCGTTGAAGGACACGACTTCTACAATGAGCAGTTCTTC
>TRBV19|TRBJ2-7|-|-
CASSAHGRAKYEQYF
TGTGCCAGTAGTGCCCACGGGAGAGCTAAATACGAGCAGTACTTC
>TRBV14|TRBJ2-5|-|-
CASSPIWGKETQYF
TGTGCCAGCAGCCCAATATGGGGGAAAGAGACCCAGTACTTC
>TRBV5-1|TRBJ2-2|-|-
CASSSETSTGELFF
TGCGCCAGCTCAAGCGAAACCTCCACCGGGGAGCTGTTTTTT
>TRBV4-2|TRBJ2-5|TRBD1|-
CASSTTGAETQYF
TGTGCCAGCAGCACCACAGGGGCGGAGACCCAGTACTTC
>TRBV27|TRBJ1-2|-|-
CASRQGYGYTF
TGTGCCAGCAGACAGGGCTATGGCTACACCTTC
>TRBV7-9|TRBJ2-7|-|-
CASTKTGVDKDEQYF
TGTGCCAGCACCAAAACGGGGGTGGATAAGGACGAGCAGTACTTC
>TRBV2|TRBJ2-1|-|-
CASSLDWYPDNEQFF
TGTGCCAGCAGCTTAGACTGGTATCCCGACAATGAGCAGTTCTTC
>TRBV7-2|TRBJ1-6|-|-
CASSLVRVGSPLHF
TGTGCCAGCAGCTTAGTCAGGGTAGGGTCACCCCTCCACTTT
>TRBV6-7|TRBJ1-5|-|-
CASSYSISRDWYCGNQPQHF
TGTGCCAGCAGTTACTCAATCAGCCGGGACTGGTATTGCGGCAATCAGCCCCAGCATTTT
>TRBV4-2|TRBJ2-2|-|-
CASSQDPRYAGAGGELFF
TGTGCCAGCAGCCAAGATCCGCGGTACGCGGGGGCGGGCGGGGAGCTGTTTTTT
>TRBV11-1|TRBJ1-1|-|-
CASSLQGTEAFF
TGTGCCAGCAGCTTACAGGGCACTGAAGCTTTCTTT
>TRBV7-2|TRBJ2-5|TRBD2|-
CASSFGYGGGIETQYF
TGTGCCAGCAGCTTTGGCTACGGGGGGGGCATCGAGACCCAGTACTTC
>TRBV6-1|TRBJ1-3|-|-
CASSGWRARNTIYF
TGTGCCAGCAGTGGATGGCGCGCGAGAAACACCATATATTTT